This T cell receptor (beta chain) was documented in a study of T cell responses to AZD1222 COVID-19 vaccine. Trimming took 4 bases from V and 10 from J; bases not matched to a gene: 13. The CDR3 is 16 residues long. Germline CDR1 reads MNHEY; CDR2 reads SMNVEV (reference sequence). Measured with immunoSEQ multiplex PCR; TCRdb has only the in-frame clones, and not every one. The sample consists of 150,000 to 190,000 clones, over 75% of them appearing once. A note on this clone: No antigen is known for it.

Whole-study results and caveats: A rise in Spike-specific TCR breadth and depth followed two AZD1222 doses.

The gene calls are TRBV27 and TRBJ1-6; 7 nucleotides agree with TRBD1. Sequences were derived from peripheral blood, sampled on day 0 of AZD1222 vaccination. This clonotype was obtained from an adult in good health. The CDR3 loop is CASSSDKQGFGSPLHF. The DNA for the CDR3 is TGTGCCAGCAGTTCAGATAAACAGGGGTTTGGGTCACCCCTCCACTTT.